One and the same sample provided the 8 T cell receptor beta chains below, sequenced in a study of T-cell memory formation after mild COVID-19. Each CDR3 protein is one row after TCRdb ran MiXCR on the 5' RACE reads. The table lists approximately 150,000 distinct CDR3 sequences, around 21% of them singletons, with approximately 2% in the top ten. Sample: PBMCs or a T cell subset sorted from them (not recorded which). The receptor source for this set is an adult woman who had mild COVID-19 (a few samples of this study predate the infection). Cell type and time point are not known.

The chain joins TRBV10-2 to TRBJ2-5; D possibly corresponds to TRBD2 (6 bases). In germline, CDR1 is WSHSY, CDR2 SAAADI. This CDR3 is built from 14 residues. Trimming removed 7 bases at V and 2 bases at J, with 14 bases between. CDR3 DNA sequence: TGCGCCAGCACGGCGGGGTGGGGTCAAGAGACCCAGTACTTC. Translating gives CASTAGWGQETQYF.

The chain has TRBV5-1 and TRBJ1-3, with TRBD1 as a possible D gene (5 bases). The CDR3 consists of 15 residues. Trimming cost V 5 bases and J 1 base, with 13 bases left between them. The germline CDR1 and CDR2 sequences are SGHRS and YFSETQ. CDR3: CASRSGTASGNTIYF. CDR3 coding DNA: TGCGCCAGCAGATCGGGGACGGCGTCTGGAAACACCATATATTTT.

This clonotype was observed at least ten times. The chain uses TRBV20-1 and TRBJ2-5; possibly TRBD2 for D (5 bases). The V and J ends lost 6 bases and 5 bases respectively, with 13 bases between them. This CDR3 is built from 12 residues. Germline CDR1 is DFQATT and CDR2 is SNEGSKA (reference sequence). CDR3 region: CSADTRLETQYF. CDR3 DNA: TGCAGTGCGGATACTAGGTTGGAGACCCAGTACTTC.

This clonotype has a handful of counts. In DNA, the CDR3 is TGCAGTGCTAGTGGGGCAGCAGGGAGCCAAGAGACCCAGTACTTC. It translates to CSASGAAGSQETQYF. V is TRBV20-1 and J is TRBJ2-5; the D call may be TRBD1 or TRBD2 (5 bases each). Germline V CDR1 and CDR2: DFQATT, SNEGSKA (reference sequence). The CDR3 sequence is 15 residues long. The ends were cut back, 3 bases at V and 1 base at J, with 15 bases in the middle.

The V and J genes are TRBV20-1 and TRBJ2-2, with TRBD1 as a possible D gene (5 bases). CDR3 length equals 14 residues. Germline values: CDR1 DFQATT, CDR2 SNEGSKA (reference sequence). The V end was cut by 1 base, the J end by 6 bases, with 12 bases between. Here the CDR3 reads CSARVAEGAGELFF. CDR3 DNA: TGCAGTGCTAGAGTGGCAGAAGGGGCCGGGGAGCTGTTTTTT.

This clonotype showed up just a few times. The V and J genes are TRBV20-1 and TRBJ2-7; 7 nucleotides line up with TRBD1. CDR1 is DFQATT, CDR2 SNEGSKA, per germline (reference sequence). The CDR3 totals 11 residues. Trimming removed 6 bases from V and 13 bases from J; junction bases left unmatched: 12. CDR3 amino acids: CSAQKRTGHYF. CDR3 coding DNA: TGCAGTGCCCAAAAACGGACAGGCCACTACTTC.

This clonotype showed up just a few times. The gene calls are TRBV27 and TRBJ2-3, with D possibly TRBD2 on 6 matching bases. The CDR3 contains 15 residues. The germline CDR1 and CDR2 sequences are MNHEY and SMNVEV (reference sequence). Trimming shortened V by 5 bases and J by 2 bases, and 14 bases separated the two germline ends. For the CDR3, the DNA is TGTGCCAGCAGTCCACTTGGCGGGGTCACAGATACGCAGTATTTT. Its translation: CASSPLGGVTDTQYF.

The V and J genes are TRBV7-3 and TRBJ2-5, with D tentatively TRBD2 (6 bases). The V end was cut by 2 bases, the J end by 2 bases, with 12 bases between. This CDR3 has 15 residues. The germline gives CDR1 SGHTA, CDR2 FQGTGA. The CDR3 DNA sequence: TGTGCCAGCAGCTTACGGGAGAGGGGTCAAGAGACCCAGTACTTC. Translated, it gives CASSLRERGQETQYF.